Each of the 30 T cell receptor beta chains below was sequenced from the same sample in a study of blood T cell repertoires in COVID-19. The table came from immunoSEQ multiplex PCR; TCRdb's copy has only in-frame clones and leaves some out. The repertoire includes about 170,000 clones, less than 85% of them detected once, and 8% to 11% sits in the top ten. The sequencing input was peripheral blood. The source of these receptors is a woman aged 80 or over with active or convalescent COVID-19.

This chain joins TRBV4-2 and TRBJ2-3; 7 bases align to TRBD2. This CDR3 has 15 amino acids. The germline V gene has CDR1 LGHNA and CDR2 YNFKEQ. V lost 1 base, J lost 2 bases, and 3 bases stayed unmatched. The CDR3 coding sequence is TGTGCCAGCAGCCAAGGGGCGGGAGTCACAGATACGCAGTATTTT. It translates to CASSQGAGVTDTQYF.

This clone was detected only once. This chain's CDR3 is CASNPRSGVGEQYF. In DNA form, the CDR3 reads TGTGCCAGCAACCCCCGATCGGGGGTGGGGGAGCAGTACTTC. The chain combines TRBV7-2 with TRBJ2-7; perhaps TRBD2 as D (6 bases). This CDR3 region has 14 residues. CDR1 SGHTA and CDR2 FQGNSA come from the germline V gene. V lost 7 bases to trimming and J lost 7 bases, with 20 bases between them.

The V gene is TRBV6-5, the J gene TRBJ1-1, with TRBD1 as a possible D gene (6 bases). Trimming pared 5 bases from V and 4 bases from J, leaving 17 bases between. The CDR3 is 15 residues long. Germline CDR1 reads MNHEY; CDR2 reads SVGAGI. As DNA, the CDR3 is TGTGCCAGCAGTCTTCCAAAACAGGGCACCACTGAAGCTTTCTTT. Amino acids: CASSLPKQGTTEAFF.

The chain joins TRBV2 to TRBJ2-2; 7 nucleotides align to TRBD2. Germline CDR1 is SNHLY and CDR2 is FYNNEI. J was trimmed by 5 bases and V by 0 bases; bases with no gene match: 6. This CDR3 is built from 16 residues. For the CDR3, the DNA is TGTGCCAGCAGTGAAGCGTTAGCGGGCGGGACCGGGGAGCTGTTTTTT. Residues: CASSEALAGGTGELFF.

CDR3 bases: TGCGCCAGCAGCTTGAGGACAGTGAGTGGAGATACGCAGTATTTT. This sequence encodes CASSLRTVSGDTQYF. The chain combines TRBV5-1 with TRBJ2-3, with TRBD1 as a possible D gene (6 bases). This CDR3 has 15 residues. Trimming left V 1 base short and J 5 bases short, with 14 bases between. The germline gives CDR1 SGHRS, CDR2 YFSETQ.

This clone was recorded only once. V and J are TRBV3-1 (or the pseudogene TRBV3-2) and TRBJ1-1; unclear D gene. CDR3 length: 15 amino acids. The germline V gene encodes CDR1 LGHDT and CDR2 YNNKEL (reference sequence). The ends were cut back, 0 bases at V and 4 bases at J, with 12 bases in the middle. This chain's CDR3 is CASSQDGGRSTEAFF. CDR3 nucleotides: TGTGCCAGCAGCCAAGATGGAGGGCGGTCCACTGAAGCTTTCTTT.

The chain uses TRBV7-9 and TRBJ2-3, with 11 bases fitting TRBD2. Per germline, CDR1 SEHNR and CDR2 FQNEAQ (reference sequence). This CDR3 has 17 amino acids. J lost 3 bases, V lost 1 base, and 6 bases had no gene match. In nucleotides, the CDR3 is TGTGCCAGCAGCTTAGTCACTAGCGGGAGTCCTACAGATACGCAGTATTTT. Encoded protein: CASSLVTSGSPTDTQYF. The full variable domain, with the rest looked up from reference TRBV7-9 and TRBJ2-3, is DTGVSQNPRHKITKRGQNVTFRCDPISEHNRLYWYRQTLGQGPEFLTYFQNEAQLEKSRLLSDRFSAERPKGSFSTLEIQRTEQGDSAMYLCASSLVTSGSPTDTQYFGPGTRLTVL.

The DNA of the CDR3 is TGTGCCAGCAGCCAAGATCAAGAAAAACTGTTTTTT. Encoded protein: CASSQDQEKLFF. The genes are TRBV4-2 and TRBJ1-4; D ambiguous. The CDR3 is 12 amino acids. Germline V gene lookup returns CDR1 LGHNA and CDR2 YNFKEQ. V lost 0 bases and J 8 bases, leaving 4 bases between the germline ends.

The CDR3 DNA sequence: TGTGCCAGCAGTGAATACGCGGCAGGGGGAAATTCACCCCTCCACTTT. Protein: CASSEYAAGGNSPLHF. The chain recombines TRBV25-1 with TRBJ1-6; 7 bases are a match to TRBD1. V dropped 0 bases and J dropped 7; count of bases not matched to a gene: 6. The CDR3 length is 16 residues. CDR1 MGHDK and CDR2 SYGVNS come from the germline V gene.

This clone was counted a single time. The chain joins TRBV7-8 to TRBJ1-2; 7 bases line up with TRBD1. The CDR3 has 14 residues. V shed 5 bases, J shed 4 bases, and the junction held 7 bases outside the gene matches. Germline assignment: CDR1 SGHVS and CDR2 FQNEAQ. The CDR3 nucleotides read TGTGCCAGCAGCCCCACGACAGGGAGCTATGGCTACACCTTC. Translated: CASSPTTGSYGYTF. Drawing the rest from reference TRBV7-8 and TRBJ1-2, the complete variable domain is GAGVSQSPRYKVAKRGQDVALRCDPISGHVSLFWYQQALGQGPEFLTYFQNEAQLDKSGLPSDRFFAERPEGSVSTLKIQRTQQEDSAVYLCASSPTTGSYGYTFGSGTRLTVV.

The rearrangement links TRBV23-1 to TRBJ2-4; 8 bases are a match to TRBD2. TRBV23-1 is an open reading frame whose function is uncertain. The CDR3 is 18 amino acids. The V segment lost 4 bases and the J segment 0 bases; nucleotides outside the gene matches: 11. The CDR3 DNA reads as TGCGCCAGCAGTCCCCCCATACTAGCGGTTCTAGCCAAAAACATTCAGTACTTC. Amino acids: CASSPPILAVLAKNIQYF.

The rearrangement joins TRBV5-1 to TRBJ2-7; 7 positions agree with TRBD1. Trimming at V came to 7 bases and at J to 1 base, leaving 5 bases not matched to a gene. CDR1 and CDR2 (germline): SGHRS, YFSETQ. This CDR3 spans 13 amino acids. The CDR3 nucleotides are TGCGCCAGCGGCGACAGGGTTTCCTACGAGCAGTACTTC. It codes for CASGDRVSYEQYF.

This chain connects TRBV5-1 to TRBJ1-2; TRBD1 matches at 7 bases. V lost 4 bases and J lost 11; bases outside the gene matches: 8. CDR1 is SGHRS and CDR2 is YFSETQ in the germline V gene. The CDR3 is 12 amino acids. CDR3 residues: CASSTEQGKYTF. CDR3 DNA: TGCGCCAGCAGCACGGAACAGGGGAAATACACCTTC.

This clone was counted between two and nine times. The chain recombines TRBV5-1 with TRBJ1-4, with 9 bases lining up with TRBD1. Trimming took 4 bases from V and 8 from J; bases not matched to a gene: 6. The length of the CDR3 is 14 residues. Germline V gives CDR1 SGHRS, CDR2 YFSETQ. CDR3 residues: CASSLWTGEEKLFF. CDR3 bases: TGCGCCAGCAGCCTCTGGACAGGGGAGGAAAAACTGTTTTTT.

The J gene is TRBJ2-2, the V gene TRBV18; the D gene is possibly TRBD2 (5 bases). This CDR3 has 14 amino acids. V was clipped by 2 bases and J by 7 bases, with 11 bases between them. Germline-derived CDR1 and CDR2 are KGHSH and LQKENI. DNA of the CDR3: TGTGCCAGCTCACCATATCAGAGGGTCGGGGAGCTGTTTTTT. This gives the protein CASSPYQRVGELFF.

This clone was recorded a few times. The gene calls are TRBV19 and TRBJ1-1, with D tentatively TRBD1 (5 bases). The CDR3 consists of 13 residues. V was pared by 7 bases and J by 3 bases, with 12 bases between. Germline-derived CDR1 and CDR2 are LNHDA and SQIVND (reference sequence). CDR3 bases: TGTGCCAGTAATGACAGAGTCTACACTGAAGCTTTCTTT. Amino acid sequence: CASNDRVYTEAFF.

This clone showed up just a few times. The DNA for the CDR3 is TGTGCCAGCGGCCGGGACAGAAATGGAAACACCATATATTTT. Translated, it gives CASGRDRNGNTIYF. V and J are TRBV2 and TRBJ1-3; TRBD1 matches 7 bases. The CDR3 extends over 14 amino acids. Germline CDR1 reads SNHLY; CDR2 reads FYNNEI. J lost 3 bases, V lost 8 bases, and 7 bases had no gene match.

CDR3 residues: CAISENQAGGFDGYTF. CDR3 in DNA: TGTGCCATCAGTGAGAACCAGGCAGGGGGCTTCGATGGCTACACCTTC. The rearrangement links TRBV10-3 to TRBJ1-2; TRBD1 matches at 8 bases. This CDR3 is built from 16 residues. Looked up from germline, CDR1 is ENHRY and CDR2 is SYGVKD. The V gene end was trimmed by 2 bases and the J gene end by 6 bases; junction bases not matched to a gene: 11.

The table lists this clone with a few counts. The rearrangement uses TRBV5-1 and TRBJ1-2; TRBD1 agrees at 12 bases. Germline lookup yields CDR1 SGHRS and CDR2 YFSETQ. This CDR3 spans 16 amino acids. The V segment lost 4 bases and the J segment 3 bases; nucleotides outside the gene matches: 7. The CDR3 DNA reads TGCGCCAGCAGCCTTCCCGGGACAGGGGGCGACTATGGCTACACCTTC. This encodes CASSLPGTGGDYGYTF.

This clone was seen only a few times. The chain combines TRBV7-9 with TRBJ1-1; TRBD1 aligns across 7 bases. J gave up 5 bases and V 4 bases, and 4 bases lay outside the gene matches. There are 13 residues in the CDR3. Germline V gives CDR1 SEHNR, CDR2 FQNEAQ (reference sequence). CDR3: CASSSTGRTEAFF. The CDR3 DNA follows: TGTGCCAGCAGCTCGACAGGGCGGACTGAAGCTTTCTTT. The whole variable domain, remainder taken from reference TRBV7-9 and TRBJ1-1, is DTGVSQNPRHKITKRGQNVTFRCDPISEHNRLYWYRQTLGQGPEFLTYFQNEAQLEKSRLLSDRFSAERPKGSFSTLEIQRTEQGDSAMYLCASSSTGRTEAFFGQGTRLTVV.

The J gene is TRBJ1-1, the V gene TRBV18; D is undetermined. V was cut by 4 bases and J by 4 bases, with 16 bases left in between. CDR1 is KGHSH and CDR2 is LQKENI in the germline V gene. There are 15 residues in the CDR3. CDR3 amino acids: CASSLMEAGSTEAFF. For the CDR3, the DNA is TGTGCCAGCTCACTCATGGAGGCAGGTAGCACTGAAGCTTTCTTT. The entire variable domain, with the rest obtained from reference TRBV18 and TRBJ1-1, is as follows: NAGVMQNPRHLVRRRGQEARLRCSPMKGHSHVYWYRQLPEEGLKFMVYLQKENIIDESGMPKERFSAEFPKEGPSILRIQQVVRGDSAAYFCASSLMEAGSTEAFFGQGTRLTVV.

This chain links TRBV9 with TRBJ1-2, with D unresolved. Trimming removed 0 bases at V and 4 bases at J, with 10 bases between. This CDR3 region has 14 residues. The germline gives CDR1 SGDLS, CDR2 YYNGEE. The CDR3 bases are TGTGCCAGCAGCGTAGAGGTGGGCTCCTATGGCTACACCTTC. This translates into CASSVEVGSYGYTF. Full variable domain (outside the CDR3, taken from reference TRBV9 and TRBJ1-2): DSGVTQTPKHLITATGQRVTLRCSPRSGDLSVYWYQQSLDQGLQFLIQYYNGEERAKGNILERFSAQQFPDLHSELNLSSLELGDSALYFCASSVEVGSYGYTFGSGTRLTVV.

The J gene is TRBJ2-7, the V gene TRBV18; possibly TRBD2 for D (5 bases). V shed 2 bases and J shed 4 bases, with 9 bases lying between them. The CDR3 loop spans 13 amino acids. Germline V gene lookup returns CDR1 KGHSH and CDR2 LQKENI. The CDR3 loop reads CASSPFGEYEQYF. CDR3 nucleotides: TGTGCCAGCTCACCATTCGGGGAATACGAGCAGTACTTC.

The chain links TRBV15 to TRBJ2-1, with TRBD2 matching over 9 bases. The J segment lost 3 bases and the V segment lost 3 bases, leaving 9 bases of the junction unmatched. The CDR3 runs 17 residues. Germline V gene lookup returns CDR1 LNHNV and CDR2 YYDKDF (reference sequence). The CDR3, as DNA: TGTGCCACCAGCAGCGGGTCGGGACTAGCCCTCTACAATGAGCAGTTCTTC. It yields the protein CATSSGSGLALYNEQFF.

The chain uses TRBV6-5 and TRBJ2-1, with 11 bases lining up with TRBD2. Germline-derived CDR1 and CDR2 are MNHEY and SVGAGI. V gave up 2 bases and J gave up 6 bases; unmatched junction bases: 6. The CDR3 loop spans 16 amino acids. CDR3 loop: CASSYPASGGTNEQFF. CDR3 sequence (DNA): TGTGCCAGCAGTTACCCGGCTAGCGGGGGGACCAATGAGCAGTTCTTC.

This chain uses TRBV5-6 with TRBJ2-3; a possible D gene is TRBD2 (6 bases). V was clipped by 2 bases and J by 1 base, with 20 bases between them. The CDR3 consists of 18 residues. Germline values: CDR1 SGHDT, CDR2 YYEEEE. CDR3 nucleotide sequence: TGTGCCAGCAGCTTTCCCGGACCGGGAGTGAGGGGCACAGATACGCAGTATTTT. Amino acids: CASSFPGPGVRGTDTQYF. The full variable domain, its missing parts supplied by reference TRBV5-6 and TRBJ2-3, is DAGVTQSPTHLIKTRGQQVTLRCSPKSGHDTVSWYQQALGQGPQFIFQYYEEEERQRGNFPDRFSGHQFPNYSSELNVNALLLGDSALYLCASSFPGPGVRGTDTQYFGPGTRLTVL.

The CDR3 protein is CAWSVQRQGAYSPLHF. The CDR3 nucleotides are TGTGCCTGGAGTGTACAAAGACAGGGGGCCTATTCACCCCTCCACTTT. J is TRBJ1-6 and V is TRBV30; 10 bases are a match to TRBD1. Unmatched junction bases numbered 7, after V lost 0 bases and J lost 8 bases. In germline, CDR1 is GTSNPN, CDR2 SVGIG (reference sequence). The CDR3 runs 16 residues.

The rearrangement links TRBV15 to TRBJ2-1, with 7 positions matching TRBD2. V lost 3 bases, J lost 0 bases, and 5 bases stayed unmatched. CDR3 length: 16 amino acids. CDR1 LNHNV and CDR2 YYDKDF come from the germline V gene (reference sequence). CDR3 loop: CATSSLRGSSYNEQFF. The CDR3 DNA is TGTGCCACCAGCAGCCTGCGGGGGAGCTCCTACAATGAGCAGTTCTTC.

The V gene is TRBV10-3, the J gene TRBJ1-1; D ambiguous. The CDR3 contains 13 residues. CDR1 is ENHRY, CDR2 SYGVKD, per germline. Trimming left V 6 bases short and J 1 base short, with 9 bases between. The CDR3 nucleotides are TGTGCCATCAGGAAACAGCAGAACACTGAAGCTTTCTTT. As protein: CAIRKQQNTEAFF.

V is TRBV9 and J is TRBJ2-7; 9 nucleotides match TRBD1. Per the germline V gene, CDR1 is SGDLS and CDR2 is YYNGEE. This CDR3 contains 17 residues. V lost 3 bases and J lost 2; bases outside the gene matches: 12. The CDR3 is CASSAPSGQGFPYEQYF. The CDR3 coding sequence is TGTGCCAGCAGCGCACCCTCCGGACAGGGGTTCCCCTACGAGCAGTACTTC. Variable domain in full (rest from reference TRBV9 and TRBJ2-7): DSGVTQTPKHLITATGQRVTLRCSPRSGDLSVYWYQQSLDQGLQFLIQYYNGEERAKGNILERFSAQQFPDLHSELNLSSLELGDSALYFCASSAPSGQGFPYEQYFGPGTRLTVT.